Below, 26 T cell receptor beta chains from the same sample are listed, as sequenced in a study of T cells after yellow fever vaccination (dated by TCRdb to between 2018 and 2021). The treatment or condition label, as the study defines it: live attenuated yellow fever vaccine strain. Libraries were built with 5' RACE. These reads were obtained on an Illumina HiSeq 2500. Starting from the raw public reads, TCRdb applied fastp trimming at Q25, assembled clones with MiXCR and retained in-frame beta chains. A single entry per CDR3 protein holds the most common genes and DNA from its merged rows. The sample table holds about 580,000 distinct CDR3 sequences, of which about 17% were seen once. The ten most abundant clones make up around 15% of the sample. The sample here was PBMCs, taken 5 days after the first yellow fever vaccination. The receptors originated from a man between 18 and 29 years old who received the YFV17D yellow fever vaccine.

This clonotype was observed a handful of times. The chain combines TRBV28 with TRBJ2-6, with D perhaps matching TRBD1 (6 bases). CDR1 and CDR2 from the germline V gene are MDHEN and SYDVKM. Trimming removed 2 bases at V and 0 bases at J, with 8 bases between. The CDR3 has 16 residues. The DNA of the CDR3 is TGTGCCAGCAGTTTAGTGGGGGCCTCTGGGGCCAACGTCCTGACTTTC. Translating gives CASSLVGASGANVLTF. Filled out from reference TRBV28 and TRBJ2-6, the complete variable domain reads DVKVTQSSRYLVKRTGEKVFLECVQDMDHENMFWYRQDPGLGLRLIYFSYDVKMKEKGDIPEGYSVSREKKERFSLILESASTNQTSMYLCASSLVGASGANVLTFGAGSRLTVL.

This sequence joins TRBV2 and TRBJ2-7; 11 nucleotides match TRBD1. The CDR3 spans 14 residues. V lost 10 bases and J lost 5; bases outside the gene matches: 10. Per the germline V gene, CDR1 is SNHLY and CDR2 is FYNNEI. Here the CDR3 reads CATIPGTGGNEQYF. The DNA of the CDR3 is TGTGCCACCATCCCCGGGACAGGGGGTAACGAGCAGTACTTC.

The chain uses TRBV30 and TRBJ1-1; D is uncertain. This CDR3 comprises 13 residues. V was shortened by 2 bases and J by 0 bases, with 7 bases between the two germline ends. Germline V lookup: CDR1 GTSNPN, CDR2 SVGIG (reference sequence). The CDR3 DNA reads TGTGCCTGGAGTTCCGGGATGAACACTGAAGCTTTCTTT. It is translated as CAWSSGMNTEAFF.

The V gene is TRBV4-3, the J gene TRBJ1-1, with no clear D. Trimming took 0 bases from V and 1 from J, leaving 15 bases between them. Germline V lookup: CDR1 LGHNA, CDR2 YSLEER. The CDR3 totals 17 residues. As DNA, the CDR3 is TGCGCCAGCAGCCAAGATAGGGAGAGGCGTCCGAACACTGAAGCTTTCTTT. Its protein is CASSQDRERRPNTEAFF.

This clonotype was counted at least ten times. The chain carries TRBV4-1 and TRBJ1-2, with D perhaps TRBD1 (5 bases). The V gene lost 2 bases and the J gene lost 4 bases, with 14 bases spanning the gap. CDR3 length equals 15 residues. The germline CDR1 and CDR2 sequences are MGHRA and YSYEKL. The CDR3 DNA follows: TGCGCCAGCAGCCAAAAGGTGGAGGGGACCTATGGCTACACCTTC. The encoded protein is CASSQKVEGTYGYTF.

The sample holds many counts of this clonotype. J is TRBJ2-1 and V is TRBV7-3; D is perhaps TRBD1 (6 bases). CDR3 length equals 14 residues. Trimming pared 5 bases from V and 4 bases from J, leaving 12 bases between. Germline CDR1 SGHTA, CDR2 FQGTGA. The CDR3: CASSPGQSYNEQFF. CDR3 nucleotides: TGTGCCAGCAGCCCAGGACAGAGTTACAATGAGCAGTTCTTC.

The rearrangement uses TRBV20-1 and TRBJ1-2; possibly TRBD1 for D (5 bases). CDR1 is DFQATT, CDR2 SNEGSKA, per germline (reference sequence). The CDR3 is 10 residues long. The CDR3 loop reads CGGGNYGYTF. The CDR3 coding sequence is TGCGGGGGGGGTAACTATGGCTACACCTTC.

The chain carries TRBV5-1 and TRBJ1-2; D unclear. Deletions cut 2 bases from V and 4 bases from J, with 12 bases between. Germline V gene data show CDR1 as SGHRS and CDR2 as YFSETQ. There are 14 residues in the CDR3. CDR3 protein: CASSFGGMGYGYTF. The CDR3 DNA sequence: TGCGCCAGCAGCTTCGGCGGCATGGGCTATGGCTACACCTTC.

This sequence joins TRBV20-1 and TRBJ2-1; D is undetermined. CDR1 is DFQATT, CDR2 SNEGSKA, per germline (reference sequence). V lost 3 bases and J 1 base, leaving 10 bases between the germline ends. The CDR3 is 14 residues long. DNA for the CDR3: TGCAGTGCTAGTCGTGATGCTTCCTACAATGAGCAGTTCTTC. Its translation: CSASRDASYNEQFF.

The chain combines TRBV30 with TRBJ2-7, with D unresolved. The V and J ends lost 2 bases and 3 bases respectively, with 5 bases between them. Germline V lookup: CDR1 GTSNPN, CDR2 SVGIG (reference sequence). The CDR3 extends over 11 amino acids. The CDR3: CAWSTYYEQYF. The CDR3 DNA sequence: TGTGCCTGGAGTACCTACTACGAGCAGTACTTC.

The CDR3 loop is CATSDSARGASYNEQFF. The CDR3 bases are TGTGCCACCAGTGATTCCGCCAGGGGAGCCTCCTACAATGAGCAGTTCTTC. The genes are TRBV24-1 and TRBJ2-1; perhaps TRBD1 as D (6 bases). The germline V gene has CDR1 KGHDR and CDR2 SFDVKD. The germline V and J ends were trimmed by 2 bases and 0 bases, with 13 bases remaining between them. This CDR3 has 17 amino acids.

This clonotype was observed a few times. DNA of the CDR3: TGCAGTGCTAGAGGCTTCCGAGGTGAAGCTTTCTTT. Translated: CSARGFRGEAFF. The chain combines TRBV20-1 with TRBJ1-1; no definite D call. Germline V CDR1 and CDR2: DFQATT, SNEGSKA (reference sequence). The CDR3 loop spans 12 amino acids. V lost 1 base and J 7 bases, leaving 10 bases between the germline ends.

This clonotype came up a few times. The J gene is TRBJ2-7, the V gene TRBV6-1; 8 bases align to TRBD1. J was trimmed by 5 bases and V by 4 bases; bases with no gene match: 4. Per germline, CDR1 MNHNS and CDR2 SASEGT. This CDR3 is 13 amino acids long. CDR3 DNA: TGTGCCAGCAGTGCCACGGGACAGGACGAGCAGTACGTC. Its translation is CASSATGQDEQYV.

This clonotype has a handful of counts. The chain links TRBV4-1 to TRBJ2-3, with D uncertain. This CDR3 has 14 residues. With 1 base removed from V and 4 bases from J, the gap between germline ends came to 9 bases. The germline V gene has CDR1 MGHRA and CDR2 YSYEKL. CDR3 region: CASSQVQSADTQYF. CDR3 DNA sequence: TGCGCCAGCAGCCAAGTCCAATCGGCAGATACGCAGTATTTT.

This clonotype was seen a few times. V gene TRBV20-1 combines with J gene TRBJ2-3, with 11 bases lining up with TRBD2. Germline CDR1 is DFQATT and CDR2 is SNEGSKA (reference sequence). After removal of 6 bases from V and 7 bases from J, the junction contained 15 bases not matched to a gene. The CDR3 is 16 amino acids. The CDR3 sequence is CSADAVIAGGPNTQYF. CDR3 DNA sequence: TGCAGTGCCGACGCAGTAATAGCGGGGGGGCCGAATACGCAGTATTTT.

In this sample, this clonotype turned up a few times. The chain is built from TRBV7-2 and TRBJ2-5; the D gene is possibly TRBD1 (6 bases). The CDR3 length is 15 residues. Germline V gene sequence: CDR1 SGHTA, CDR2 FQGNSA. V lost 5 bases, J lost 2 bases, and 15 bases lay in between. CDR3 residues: CASSLGAGTQETQYF. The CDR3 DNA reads TGTGCCAGCAGCCTGGGGGCCGGGACGCAAGAGACCCAGTACTTC.

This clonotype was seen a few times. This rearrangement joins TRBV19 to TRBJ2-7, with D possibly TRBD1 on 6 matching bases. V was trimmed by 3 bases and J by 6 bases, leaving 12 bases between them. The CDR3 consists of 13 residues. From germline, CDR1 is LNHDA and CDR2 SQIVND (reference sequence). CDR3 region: CASSIARGSEQYV. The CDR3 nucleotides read TGTGCCAGTAGTATCGCCAGGGGTTCCGAGCAGTACGTC.

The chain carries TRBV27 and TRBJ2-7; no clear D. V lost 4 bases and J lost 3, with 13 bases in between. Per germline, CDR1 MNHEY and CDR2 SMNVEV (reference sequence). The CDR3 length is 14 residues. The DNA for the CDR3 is TGTGCCAGCAGTTGGGGTAAAGGTAACTACGAGCAGTACTTC. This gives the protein CASSWGKGNYEQYF.

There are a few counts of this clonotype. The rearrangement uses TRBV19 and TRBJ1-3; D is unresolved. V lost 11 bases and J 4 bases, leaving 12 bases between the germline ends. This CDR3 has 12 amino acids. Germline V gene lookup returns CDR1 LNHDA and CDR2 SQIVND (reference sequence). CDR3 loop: CASRYGGNTIYF. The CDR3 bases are TGTGCCTCCCGGTACGGGGGAAACACCATATATTTT.

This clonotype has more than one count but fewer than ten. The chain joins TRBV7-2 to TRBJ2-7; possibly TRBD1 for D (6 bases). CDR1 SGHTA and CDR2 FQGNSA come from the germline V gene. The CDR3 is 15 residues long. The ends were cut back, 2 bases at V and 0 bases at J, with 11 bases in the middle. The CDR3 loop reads CASSLQGMSSYEQYF. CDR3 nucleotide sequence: TGTGCCAGCAGCTTACAGGGGATGAGCTCCTACGAGCAGTACTTC.

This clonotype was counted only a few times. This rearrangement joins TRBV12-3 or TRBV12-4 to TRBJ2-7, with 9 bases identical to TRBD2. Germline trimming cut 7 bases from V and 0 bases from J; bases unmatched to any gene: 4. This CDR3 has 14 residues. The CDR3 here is CASIAGESSYEQYF. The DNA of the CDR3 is TGTGCCAGCATAGCGGGGGAGAGCTCCTACGAGCAGTACTTC.

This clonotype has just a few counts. CDR3 loop: CASSFRLAGISYNEQFF. As DNA, the CDR3 is TGTGCCAGCAGCTTTAGACTAGCGGGCATCTCCTACAATGAGCAGTTCTTC. The chain links TRBV7-9 to TRBJ2-1, with 10 bases fitting TRBD2. Germline-derived CDR1 and CDR2 are SEHNR and FQNEAQ (reference sequence). V gave up 3 bases and J gave up 0 bases; unmatched junction bases: 5. This CDR3 region has 17 residues. The variable domain in full, completed from reference TRBV7-9 and TRBJ2-1, reads DTGVSQNPRHKITKRGQNVTFRCDPISEHNRLYWYRQTLGQGPEFLTYFQNEAQLEKSRLLSDRFSAERPKGSFSTLEIQRTEQGDSAMYLCASSFRLAGISYNEQFFGPGTRLTVL.

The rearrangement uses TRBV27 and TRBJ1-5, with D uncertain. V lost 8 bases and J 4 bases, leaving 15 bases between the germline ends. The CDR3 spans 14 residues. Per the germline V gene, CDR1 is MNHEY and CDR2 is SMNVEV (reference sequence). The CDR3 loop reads CASGMWGPNQPQHF. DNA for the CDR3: TGTGCCAGCGGCATGTGGGGTCCAAATCAGCCCCAGCATTTT.

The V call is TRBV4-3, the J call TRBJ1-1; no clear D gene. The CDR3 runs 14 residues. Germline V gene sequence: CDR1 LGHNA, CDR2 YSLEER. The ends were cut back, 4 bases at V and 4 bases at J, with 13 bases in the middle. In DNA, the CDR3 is TGCGCCAGCAGCCGAGCGACGGGAGGCACTGAAGCTTTCTTT. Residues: CASSRATGGTEAFF.

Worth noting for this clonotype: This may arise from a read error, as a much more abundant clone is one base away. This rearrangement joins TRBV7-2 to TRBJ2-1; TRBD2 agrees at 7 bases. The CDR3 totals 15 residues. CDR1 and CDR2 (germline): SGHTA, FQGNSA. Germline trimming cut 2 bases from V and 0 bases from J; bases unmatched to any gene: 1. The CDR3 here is CASSLSGNSYNEQFF. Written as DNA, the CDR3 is TGTGCCAGCAGCTTAAGCGGGAACTCCTACAATGAGCAGTTCTTC.

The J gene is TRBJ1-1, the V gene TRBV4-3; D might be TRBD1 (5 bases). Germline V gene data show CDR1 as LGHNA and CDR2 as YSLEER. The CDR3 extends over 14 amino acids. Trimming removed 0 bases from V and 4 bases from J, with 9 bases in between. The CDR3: CASSQEPGTTEAFF. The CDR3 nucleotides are TGCGCCAGCAGCCAAGAACCAGGGACCACTGAAGCTTTCTTT.